This entry lists 6 T cell receptor beta chains sequenced from one sample in a study of blood T cell repertoires in COVID-19. Some clones are missing from TCRdb's copy, which holds only in-frame ones; the method was immunoSEQ multiplex PCR. The sample consists of some 300,000 clones, nearly 90% of them appearing once. The specimen was PBMCs or T cells enriched from blood (not recorded which). The receptors derive from a woman aged 45-60 years who had been exposed to COVID-19.

This chain connects TRBV18 to TRBJ2-7; 10 bases line up with TRBD1. With 3 bases clipped from V and 7 bases from J, the junction kept 9 bases outside the gene matches. The CDR3 spans 15 residues. Germline CDR1 KGHSH, CDR2 LQKENI. The CDR3 DNA reads as TGTGCCAGCTCACCTCCCGGGACAGGGGTGCGGGAGCAGTACTTC. Translated, it gives CASSPPGTGVREQYF. Full variable domain (rest looked up from reference TRBV18 and TRBJ2-7): NAGVMQNPRHLVRRRGQEARLRCSPMKGHSHVYWYRQLPEEGLKFMVYLQKENIIDESGMPKERFSAEFPKEGPSILRIQQVVRGDSAAYFCASSPPGTGVREQYFGPGTRLTVT.

The chain joins TRBV29-1 to TRBJ1-1; possibly TRBD1 for D (6 bases). The CDR3 is made up of 15 amino acids. Trimming cost V 2 bases and J 4 bases, with 17 bases left between them. In germline, CDR1 is SQVTM, CDR2 ANQGSEA. The CDR3 DNA reads TGCAGCGTTGAACCTACGAAGGGGGAAGGCACTGAAGCTTTCTTT. Amino acids: CSVEPTKGEGTEAFF.

J is TRBJ1-2 and V is TRBV6-4, with 9 positions matching TRBD1. This CDR3 has 14 residues. Losses at the gene ends were 5 bases for V and 2 bases for J; bases not matched to a gene: 3. CDR1 MRHNA and CDR2 SNTAGT come from the germline V gene. As DNA, the CDR3 is TGTGCCAGCAGTCCCGGGACAGGGAACTATGGCTACACCTTC. Its translation: CASSPGTGNYGYTF.

The chain combines TRBV5-1 with TRBJ2-7; TRBD2 matches at 13 bases. V was pared by 0 bases and J by 4 bases, with 7 bases of the junction left unmatched. The CDR3 consists of 17 residues. The V gene's germline CDR1 is SGHRS and CDR2 YFSETQ. The CDR3 nucleotides are TGCGCCAGCAGCTTGGTTTCTATGACTAGCGGGGGGTACGAGCAGTACTTC. Its protein is CASSLVSMTSGGYEQYF.

The gene calls are TRBV5-6 and TRBJ2-7, with D possibly being TRBD1 (5 bases). Per the germline V gene, CDR1 is SGHDT and CDR2 is YYEEEE. This CDR3 has 15 residues. The germline V and J ends were trimmed by 0 bases and 0 bases, with 10 bases remaining between them. In DNA, the CDR3 is TGTGCCAGCAGCTTGGGAGTAGGGGTCTCCTACGAGCAGTACTTC. Amino acid sequence: CASSLGVGVSYEQYF. Full variable domain (remainder filled in from reference TRBV5-6 and TRBJ2-7): DAGVTQSPTHLIKTRGQQVTLRCSPKSGHDTVSWYQQALGQGPQFIFQYYEEEERQRGNFPDRFSGHQFPNYSSELNVNALLLGDSALYLCASSLGVGVSYEQYFGPGTRLTVT.

The genes are TRBV3-1 (or the pseudogene TRBV3-2) and TRBJ1-1; perhaps TRBD1 as D (5 bases). CDR1 is LGHDT, CDR2 YNNKEL, per germline (reference sequence). This CDR3 has 17 amino acids. V dropped 0 bases and J dropped 2 bases, with 16 bases sitting between them. CDR3: CASSQDWPRGGNTEAFF. The CDR3 nucleotides read TGTGCCAGCAGCCAAGATTGGCCGCGGGGCGGAAACACTGAAGCTTTCTTT.